This TCR beta chain originates from a study of technical replicates of blood from a few donors. Trimming at V came to 4 bases and at J to 5 bases, leaving 0 bases not matched to a gene. The CDR3 runs to 12 residues. CDR1 and CDR2 (germline): MNHNS, SASEGT. Some clones are missing from TCRdb's copy, which holds only in-frame ones; the method was immunoSEQ multiplex PCR. The repertoire holds 79,000 or so clones, 95% to 98% seen once, with roughly 0.33% in the top ten. Sequencing was carried out using T cells isolated from PBMCs. This rearrangement joins TRBV6-1 to TRBJ1-1, with 8 bases aligning to TRBD1. This receptor was obtained from a human donor in good health. The CDR3, as DNA: TGTGCCAGCAGTGGACAGGGGACTGAAGCTTTCTTT. Translation: CASSGQGTEAFF.